The next 22 T cell receptor beta chains were all read from a single sample in a study of blood T cells in healthy people across ages. Alongside a J-beta primer mix, a sample-barcoded 5' primer served in a second PCR lasting roughly 7 to 11 cycles. A single record per CDR3 protein comes from TCRdb applying MiXCR to the 5' RACE reads. This table holds 780,000 or so distinct CDR3 sequences, about 53% found once. The specimen sequenced was blood. Receptor source: an elderly man in good health.

This clonotype is a singleton in its sample. The chain combines TRBV28 with TRBJ2-6, with D possibly TRBD1 on 6 matching bases. Per germline, CDR1 MDHEN and CDR2 SYDVKM. The V gene lost 1 base and the J gene lost 4 bases, with 32 bases spanning the gap. The CDR3 has 23 residues. DNA of the CDR3: TGTGCCAGCAGTTTATTAGTCCCGACAGGCTCCCCTTACCTACTCTGGGGGGCCAACGTCCTGACTTTC. Translated: CASSLLVPTGSPYLLWGANVLTF.

The chain uses TRBV7-9 and TRBJ2-3; the D gene could be TRBD1 or TRBD2 (5 bases each). The germline CDR1 and CDR2 sequences are SEHNR and FQNEAQ (reference sequence). There are 13 residues in the CDR3. The ends were cut back, 5 bases at V and 4 bases at J, with 10 bases in the middle. Here the CDR3 DNA reads TGTGCCAGCAGCGTCGGGGCAGCAGATACGCAGTATTTT. This translates into CASSVGAADTQYF.

A few counts support this clonotype. This chain uses TRBV10-3 with TRBJ2-1, with 9 bases fitting TRBD2. The CDR3 contains 15 residues. The V and J ends lost 4 bases and 10 bases, in that order; junction bases with no gene match: 11. The germline CDR1 and CDR2 sequences are ENHRY and SYGVKD. This CDR3 reads CAISVRAGGEGEQFF. CDR3 coding DNA: TGTGCCATCAGTGTCAGAGCGGGAGGTGAAGGGGAGCAGTTCTTC.

The CDR3 sequence is CSAPPNSGAYGYTF. In nucleotides, the CDR3 is TGCAGTGCCCCCCCGAACAGTGGGGCTTATGGCTACACCTTC. The gene calls are TRBV20-1 and TRBJ1-2, with D possibly being TRBD1 (5 bases). This CDR3 is 14 amino acids long. Trimming removed 6 bases from V and 5 bases from J, with 19 bases in between. Germline CDR1 and CDR2: DFQATT and SNEGSKA (reference sequence).

The CDR3 region is CSATGPSYEQYF. CDR3 nucleotide sequence: TGCAGTGCCACGGGTCCGTCCTACGAGCAGTACTTC. The V gene is TRBV20-1, the J gene TRBJ2-7; D unclear. Looked up from germline, CDR1 is DFQATT and CDR2 is SNEGSKA (reference sequence). Trimming cost V 6 bases and J 1 base, with 10 bases left between them. The CDR3 totals 12 residues.

This clonotype has only a few counts. This chain uses TRBV12-3 or TRBV12-4 with TRBJ2-7; the match to TRBD2 covers 7 bases. Trimming at V came to 8 bases and at J to 6 bases, leaving 7 bases not matched to a gene. The CDR3 is made up of 12 amino acids. CDR3 sequence reads: CASSAGGGEQYF. The CDR3 DNA reads TGTGCCAGCTCGGCTGGGGGGGGCGAGCAGTACTTC.

This clonotype was found a few times. The CDR3 reads CASSLGRRTEAFF. CDR3 coding DNA: TGTGCCAGCAGTTTGGGACGTAGGACTGAAGCTTTCTTT. This rearrangement joins TRBV27 to TRBJ1-1; tentative D call: TRBD1 (5 bases). Looked up from germline, CDR1 is MNHEY and CDR2 is SMNVEV (reference sequence). V was trimmed by 3 bases and J by 5 bases, leaving 10 bases between them. The CDR3 has 13 amino acids.

The chain has TRBV5-1 and TRBJ2-1; D may be TRBD1 or TRBD2 (5 bases each). V gave up 0 bases and J gave up 5 bases, with 9 bases separating them. CDR3 length: 14 residues. Germline V gives CDR1 SGHRS, CDR2 YFSETQ. Here the CDR3 DNA reads TGCGCCAGCAGCTTGGGGCGAGGGGACAATGAGCAGTTCTTC. Residues: CASSLGRGDNEQFF.

The chain joins TRBV5-1 to TRBJ2-1; a weak D match, TRBD2 (6 bases). Germline CDR1 and CDR2: SGHRS and YFSETQ. V was pared by 3 bases and J by 10 bases, with 17 bases between. The CDR3 covers 14 residues. CDR3 DNA sequence: TGCGCCAGCAGCTCACAACTAGCATCGGGCGAGCAGTTCTTC. Protein product: CASSSQLASGEQFF.

Only a few counts were recorded for this clonotype. The chain is built from TRBV5-1 and TRBJ2-1, with D perhaps TRBD1 or TRBD2 (7 bases each). CDR3 length: 14 residues. V was clipped by 5 bases and J by 8 bases, with 17 bases between them. Per germline, CDR1 SGHRS and CDR2 YFSETQ. CDR3 nucleotide sequence: TGCGCCAGCAGAGTAAGACAGGGAGGGTATGAGCAGTTCTTC. Translation: CASRVRQGGYEQFF.

This clonotype was seen a single time. The chain combines TRBV7-2 with TRBJ1-1; D is unclear. Trimming took off 5 bases at V and 7 bases at J, with 8 bases between the two ends. Looked up from germline, CDR1 is SGHTA and CDR2 is FQGNSA. CDR3 length: 11 residues. The CDR3 is CASSPYLEAFF. Here the CDR3 DNA reads TGTGCCAGCAGCCCCTACCTTGAAGCTTTCTTT.

V is TRBV18 and J is TRBJ2-7; 8 bases line up with TRBD1. This CDR3 spans 15 amino acids. Per the germline V gene, CDR1 is KGHSH and CDR2 is LQKENI. Trimming cost V 1 base and J 5 bases; bases outside gene matches: 7. The CDR3 reads CASSPRGQAWDEQYF. The CDR3 DNA reads TGTGCCAGCTCACCACGGGGACAGGCATGGGACGAGCAGTACTTC.

The chain is built from TRBV18 and TRBJ2-7; no definite D call. Trimming took 3 bases from V and 2 from J, leaving 17 bases between them. The V gene's germline CDR1 is KGHSH and CDR2 LQKENI. The CDR3 totals 16 residues. CDR3 sequence (DNA): TGTGCCAGCTCACCTACTTACGCCACCTCTACCTACGAGCAGTACTTC. It is translated as CASSPTYATSTYEQYF.

The V and J genes are TRBV19 and TRBJ1-2; D might be TRBD1 (5 bases). The CDR3 consists of 15 residues. V lost 7 bases and J 10 bases, leaving 25 bases between the germline ends. CDR1 is LNHDA, CDR2 SQIVND, per germline (reference sequence). In nucleotides, the CDR3 is TGTGCCAGTACCCCAACGGATCTTTTGGGGGGAATCTACACCTTC. It translates to CASTPTDLLGGIYTF.

This clonotype occurred a few times. The V call is TRBV24-1, the J call TRBJ2-3; no definite D call. Germline-derived CDR1 and CDR2 are KGHDR and SFDVKD. This CDR3 comprises 11 residues. V was cut by 9 bases and J by 2 bases, with 5 bases left in between. The DNA of the CDR3 is TGTGCCACCCCTGACACAGATACGCAGTATTTT. Encoded protein: CATPDTDTQYF.

This clonotype came up a few times. J is TRBJ2-4 and V is TRBV7-3; TRBD1 aligns across 11 bases. The better agreement between TRBJ2-7 and the DNA end casts doubt on the J call. The CDR3 consists of 14 residues. Per germline, CDR1 SGHTA and CDR2 FQGTGA. CDR3 region: CASSWTGGQYEQYF. DNA of the CDR3: TGTGCCAGCAGCTGGACAGGGGGCCAGTACGAGCAGTACTTC.

This clonotype was counted between two and nine times. The V gene is TRBV10-2, the J gene TRBJ1-1; no clear D. The CDR3 is 14 residues long. Trimming cost V 3 bases and J 3 bases, with 11 bases left between them. Germline CDR1 reads WSHSY; CDR2 reads SAAADI. This CDR3 is CASSDSAADTEAFF. The CDR3, as DNA: TGCGCCAGCAGTGACAGCGCCGCGGACACTGAAGCTTTCTTT.

This clonotype has a count of ten or more. The chain uses TRBV29-1 and TRBJ2-5; D is uncertain. Germline V gives CDR1 SQVTM, CDR2 ANQGSEA. Deletions cut 6 bases from V and 5 bases from J, with 16 bases between. This CDR3 contains 13 residues. The chain's CDR3 is CSVQTVGAETQYF. Written as DNA, the CDR3 is TGCAGCGTCCAGACTGTGGGCGCCGAGACCCAGTACTTC. Full variable domain (outside the CDR3, taken from reference TRBV29-1 and TRBJ2-5): SAVISQKPSRDICQRGTSLTIQCQVDSQVTMMFWYRQQPGQSLTLIATANQGSEATYESGFVIDKFPISRPNLTFSTLTVSNMSPEDSSIYLCSVQTVGAETQYFGPGTRLLVL.

This chain connects TRBV27 to TRBJ1-2; D gene unclear. The CDR3 covers 14 residues. Germline lookup yields CDR1 MNHEY and CDR2 SMNVEV (reference sequence). Between the trimmed V and J ends, which lost 5 bases and 11 bases, there was a span of 21 bases. The CDR3 reads CASSPSGHPLGYTF. CDR3 nucleotide sequence: TGTGCCAGCAGTCCTTCGGGCCACCCATTGGGGTACACCTTC.

In this sample, this clonotype turned up many times. V and J are TRBV5-1 and TRBJ1-2, with D possibly matching TRBD1 (5 bases). Germline V gene sequence: CDR1 SGHRS, CDR2 YFSETQ. Trimming stripped 2 bases from V and 8 bases from J, with 16 bases between. CDR3 size: 14 residues. The DNA of the CDR3 is TGCGCCAGCAGCTTTTGGGGGGGTCCTGAGGGCTACACCTTC. It specifies CASSFWGGPEGYTF.

In its sample, this clonotype was seen a few times. The rearrangement links TRBV4-2 to TRBJ2-1; D perhaps matches TRBD2 (7 bases). The CDR3 contains 15 residues. The germline V gene has CDR1 LGHNA and CDR2 YNFKEQ. V dropped 5 bases and J dropped 7 bases, with 18 bases sitting between them. In nucleotides, the CDR3 is TGTGCCAGCAGCGGGGGAGGGGGAGGGGGAAATGAGCAGTTCTTC. Protein sequence: CASSGGGGGGNEQFF.

There are a few counts of this clonotype. This chain's CDR3 is CASTHNRGYTF. The CDR3, as DNA: TGTGCCAGCACCCATAATAGGGGCTACACCTTC. J is TRBJ1-2 and V is TRBV6-5; D is unresolved. Germline lookup yields CDR1 MNHEY and CDR2 SVGAGI. The CDR3 sequence is 11 residues long. The ends were cut back, 7 bases at V and 8 bases at J, with 11 bases in the middle.